Included here is one T cell receptor (beta chain) sequence, with context. The sample is drawn from a study of blood T cell repertoires in COVID-19. Across the study: Italy, Spain and the United States were the sources of the convalescent and acute COVID-19 samples. In each case, the material was cDNA or gDNA derived from T cells, B-cell-depleted T cells, or PBMCs.

How the authors handled the data: Researchers report that nucleated cell counts were estimated from reference gene primer amplification. Using immunoSEQ multiplex PCR, the repertoire was profiled, and TCRdb retains in-frame clones only, with some absent. Clonal size and the V and J genes are those of that table, whereas D and trimming came from the DNA. In the table there are 25,000 to 30,000 clones, 75% to 90% of which are singletons. CDR1 SGHDT and CDR2 YYEEEE come from the germline V gene. Trimming cost V 4 bases and J 11 bases; bases outside gene matches: 5. The CDR3 totals 12 residues. Those enrolled in Seattle joined during active infection and were followed longitudinally afterward.

What was sequenced was peripheral blood. The chain has TRBV5-6 and TRBJ2-7; 11 bases map to TRBD1. The sequence came from a woman older than 75 with COVID-19, enrolled during active disease. CDR3 in amino acids: CASSLGQGAEYF. The CDR3, as DNA: TGTGCCAGCAGCCTTGGACAGGGGGCTGAGTACTTC.